This T cell receptor beta chain was recorded in a study of shared clonotypes between healthy human individuals. Whole-study findings and limits: Estimated clonotype richness was generally higher in naive than memory subsets. The expectation was that sequencing depth would affect clonotype sharing among donors.

Comment on this clone: Antigen specificity is unknown.

Donors comprised healthy HIV-negative adults lacking recent acute infections or vaccinations. Each replicate PCR on the sorted subsets used 200 to 250 ng DNA (around 30,000 T cell genomes). The assay was immunoSEQ multiplex PCR, and TCRdb's table has in-frame clones only and misses some. The sample has under 550,000 clones; less than 96% are singletons. The CDR3 is made up of 13 amino acids. Germline V gives CDR1 LNHDA, CDR2 SQIVND (reference sequence). The receptor was isolated from a woman aged 30 to 39 in good health. Sequencing input: naive CD4+ T cells sorted from blood. Indicated subset: CD45RA+ positively selected. V and J are TRBV19 and TRBJ2-5, with D maybe TRBD1 (6 bases). The end of the DNA is better explained by TRBJ2-7, so the J call may be wrong. DNA of the CDR3: TGTGCCAGTGGCCGGGACACAAACTACGAGCAGTACTTC. Encoded protein: CASGRDTNYEQYF.